Shown below are 25 T cell receptor beta chains from a single sample sequenced in a study of beta chain features in type 1 diabetes. All of the isolated RNA was reverse transcribed, so expressed TCRB transcripts were sequenced. Method: immunoSEQ multiplex PCR; TCRdb's copy keeps in-frame clones and lacks some. The data hold hundreds of thousands of clones, with about an eighth observed a single time. The sequenced sample consisted of naive CD4+ T cells from blood. The origin of the receptors is a woman younger than 35 in good health.

The chain couples TRBV5-1 to TRBJ1-2, with D unresolved. The germline gives CDR1 SGHRS, CDR2 YFSETQ. The CDR3 is 12 amino acids. Trimming removed 3 bases at V and 4 bases at J, with 7 bases between. CDR3 region: CASSYAFYGYTF. The CDR3, as DNA: TGCGCCAGCAGCTACGCTTTCTATGGCTACACCTTC.

This clone has a handful of counts. The V call is TRBV7-3, the J call TRBJ2-5, with D unclear. This CDR3 has 13 amino acids. From germline, CDR1 is SGHTA and CDR2 FQGTGA. V gave up 1 base and J gave up 4 bases, with 7 bases separating them. The CDR3 sequence is CASSLMPGETQYF. DNA for the CDR3: TGTGCCAGCAGCTTAATGCCAGGAGAGACCCAGTACTTC.

V usage is TRBV7-9 and J usage is TRBJ1-3; no definite D call. The CDR3 is made up of 15 amino acids. V lost 6 bases and J lost 0, with 12 bases in between. The germline V gene encodes CDR1 SEHNR and CDR2 FQNEAQ (reference sequence). CDR3 protein: CASRGGLTSGNTIYF. The CDR3 DNA reads as TGTGCCAGCAGGGGTGGGCTCACCTCTGGAAACACCATATATTTT.

Turning to this clone: In the same sample, other DNA sequences code for this CDR3. The chain combines TRBV28 with TRBJ1-2; D is uncertain. V shed 6 bases and J shed 7 bases, with 9 bases lying between them. The CDR3 spans 11 residues. Germline V gene lookup returns CDR1 MDHEN and CDR2 SYDVKM. CDR3 residues: CASSLGFGYTF. DNA of the CDR3: TGTGCCAGCAGCTTAGGGTTTGGCTACACCTTC.

This chain connects TRBV5-1 to TRBJ2-2; D not certain. The V gene lost 4 bases and the J gene lost 4 bases, with 11 bases spanning the gap. This CDR3 region has 14 residues. Germline V gives CDR1 SGHRS, CDR2 YFSETQ. The CDR3 is CASSLRMATGELFF. The DNA of the CDR3 is TGCGCCAGCAGCCTCAGAATGGCCACCGGGGAGCTGTTTTTT.

V and J are TRBV4-3 and TRBJ2-2, with D perhaps matching TRBD1 or TRBD2 (5 bases each). CDR1 and CDR2 from the germline V gene are LGHNA and YSLEER. V was trimmed by 1 base and J by 7 bases, leaving 16 bases between them. CDR3 size: 16 residues. The DNA of the CDR3 is TGCGCCAGCAGCCAAGGCCTTGGGGGTAATGGCGGGGAGCTGTTTTTT. Its protein product is CASSQGLGGNGGELFF.

This clone was detected only a few times. This chain uses TRBV11-1 with TRBJ2-4; D ambiguous. V was clipped by 1 base and J by 0 bases, with 7 bases between them. Germline V gene data show CDR1 as SGHAT and CDR2 as FQDESV (reference sequence). The length of the CDR3 is 15 residues. CDR3: CASSLGSVAKNIQYF. The CDR3 DNA reads TGTGCCAGCAGCTTAGGTTCGGTAGCCAAAAACATTCAGTACTTC.

This clone has more than one count but fewer than ten. The rearrangement links TRBV7-2 to TRBJ2-3, with D possibly matching TRBD2 (5 bases). The V gene's germline CDR1 is SGHTA and CDR2 FQGNSA. This CDR3 region has 14 residues. V shed 4 bases and J shed 2 bases, with 10 bases lying between them. The CDR3 nucleotides read TGTGCCAGCAGCTGGGCCGGGGTCACAGATACGCAGTATTTT. This codes for CASSWAGVTDTQYF. The full variable domain, its missing parts supplied by reference TRBV7-2 and TRBJ2-3, is GAGVSQSPSNKVTEKGKDVELRCDPISGHTALYWYRQSLGQGLEFLIYFQGNSAPDKSGLPSDRFSAERTGGSVSTLTIQRTQQEDSAVYLCASSWAGVTDTQYFGPGTRLTVL.

This rearrangement joins TRBV9 to TRBJ2-5, with D uncertain. The germline V gene encodes CDR1 SGDLS and CDR2 YYNGEE. The CDR3 consists of 17 residues. Trimming left V 0 bases short and J 5 bases short, with 20 bases between. The CDR3 DNA follows: TGTGCCAGCAGCGTAGGGGCCAGGATCCCAACCCGGGAGACCCAGTACTTC. Translation gives CASSVGARIPTRETQYF.

Here the CDR3 reads CASSLLGRRAKETQYF. CDR3 bases: TGTGCCAGCAGCTTATTGGGCCGAAGGGCTAAAGAGACCCAGTACTTC. The chain joins TRBV7-9 to TRBJ2-5; D gene ambiguous. V lost 2 bases and J 3 bases, leaving 16 bases between the germline ends. Per germline, CDR1 SEHNR and CDR2 FQNEAQ (reference sequence). The CDR3 loop spans 16 amino acids.

The chain has TRBV28 and TRBJ1-2; D possibly corresponds to TRBD1 (6 bases). The germline gives CDR1 MDHEN, CDR2 SYDVKM. Trimming cost V 9 bases and J 4 bases, with 15 bases left between them. CDR3 length equals 13 residues. This CDR3 is CASSRGERYGYTF. The CDR3 DNA sequence: TGTGCCAGTTCCAGGGGAGAGCGCTATGGCTACACCTTC.

This clone was observed a few times. The genes are TRBV27 and TRBJ2-1; 9 bases are a match to TRBD2. The CDR3 runs to 15 residues. Germline V gene data show CDR1 as MNHEY and CDR2 as SMNVEV (reference sequence). V lost 5 bases, J lost 4 bases, and 6 bases stayed unmatched. The CDR3 DNA follows: TGTGCCAGCAGTACCGGGACTAGCAGGTACAATGAGCAGTTCTTC. It codes for CASSTGTSRYNEQFF.

This chain links TRBV28 with TRBJ2-7; 9 positions agree with TRBD1. There are 14 residues in the CDR3. J gave up 6 bases and V 5 bases, and 8 bases lay outside the gene matches. Germline CDR1 is MDHEN and CDR2 is SYDVKM. The CDR3 reads CASSENRGRGEQYV. CDR3 in DNA: TGTGCCAGCAGTGAAAACAGGGGGCGCGGCGAGCAGTACGTC.

A few counts support this clone. The CDR3 here is CSVAADGVNEKLFF. The CDR3 DNA follows: TGCAGCGTTGCAGCGGACGGCGTCAATGAAAAACTGTTTTTT. The chain carries TRBV29-1 and TRBJ1-4; D is uncertain. V lost 4 bases and J lost 5, with 14 bases in between. In germline, CDR1 is SQVTM, CDR2 ANQGSEA. The CDR3 sequence is 14 residues long.

This clone was observed a few times. This chain links TRBV6-4 with TRBJ2-1, with a weak D call TRBD1 (5 bases). Trimming shortened V by 4 bases and J by 8 bases, and 15 bases separated the two germline ends. The length of the CDR3 is 14 residues. Germline-derived CDR1 and CDR2 are MRHNA and SNTAGT. CDR3 nucleotide sequence: TGTGCCAGCAGTGTAGGGGTAGAGGTCGATGAGCAGTTCTTC. This codes for CASSVGVEVDEQFF.

This clone was counted a few times. This chain links TRBV30 with TRBJ1-5; tentatively, D is TRBD1 (5 bases). This CDR3 is 13 amino acids long. Germline values: CDR1 GTSNPN, CDR2 SVGIG (reference sequence). The V end lost 0 bases, the J end lost 5 bases, and 8 bases lay between the germline ends. CDR3 nucleotides: TGTGCCTGGAGTGTACAGGAGGATCAGCCCCAGCATTTT. Residues: CAWSVQEDQPQHF.

This clone was counted only a few times. Other DNA sequences within the sample encode an identical CDR3. The DNA for the CDR3 is TGTGCCAGCAGCTCAGTAGGGGTGCGAGAGACCCAGTACTTC. It specifies CASSSVGVRETQYF. V is TRBV7-2 and J is TRBJ2-5, with D perhaps matching TRBD1 (5 bases). The CDR3 runs 14 residues. Germline V gene data show CDR1 as SGHTA and CDR2 as FQGNSA. V lost 4 bases, J lost 4 bases, and 13 bases lay in between.

The rearrangement joins TRBV18 to TRBJ2-1; D perhaps matches TRBD1 (6 bases). The germline V and J ends were trimmed by 3 bases and 1 base, with 13 bases remaining between them. The CDR3 length is 16 residues. The germline V gene encodes CDR1 KGHSH and CDR2 LQKENI. The CDR3 here is CASSPRQGLSYNEQFF. The CDR3 DNA reads as TGTGCCAGCTCACCGCGGCAGGGGTTGTCCTACAATGAGCAGTTCTTC.

This clone was counted only a few times. J is TRBJ2-3 and V is TRBV2, with unresolved D. The V end lost 6 bases, the J end lost 2 bases, and 12 bases lay between the germline ends. CDR3 length: 14 residues. CDR1 and CDR2 from the germline V gene are SNHLY and FYNNEI. The DNA for the CDR3 is TGTGCCAGCAGCCCGACATTTTTCACAGATACGCAGTATTTT. Encoded protein: CASSPTFFTDTQYF.

As DNA, the CDR3 is TGCAGCGTTCCAACCGGGGCGACTGAAGATACGCAGTATTTT. It translates to CSVPTGATEDTQYF. This chain connects TRBV29-1 to TRBJ2-3; D could derive from TRBD1 or TRBD2 (5 bases each). V shed 5 bases and J shed 5 bases, with 17 bases lying between them. CDR1 is SQVTM and CDR2 is ANQGSEA in the germline V gene. The CDR3 is 14 residues long.

The chain carries TRBV7-2 and TRBJ1-1; D not certain. The V and J ends lost 7 bases and 2 bases respectively, with 11 bases between them. CDR3 length equals 13 residues. Germline V gene data show CDR1 as SGHTA and CDR2 as FQGNSA. CDR3 region: CASTRSPNTEAFF. The CDR3 DNA follows: TGTGCCAGCACCCGAAGCCCTAACACTGAAGCTTTCTTT. The entire variable domain, with the rest obtained from reference TRBV7-2 and TRBJ1-1, is as follows: GAGVSQSPSNKVTEKGKDVELRCDPISGHTALYWYRQSLGQGLEFLIYFQGNSAPDKSGLPSDRFSAERTGGSVSTLTIQRTQQEDSAVYLCASTRSPNTEAFFGQGTRLTVV.

The chain joins TRBV7-2 to TRBJ2-7; D unclear. CDR1 SGHTA and CDR2 FQGNSA come from the germline V gene. The CDR3 has 15 amino acids. V was pared by 2 bases and J by 5 bases, with 16 bases between. This CDR3 reads CASSLTTGPHHEQYV. CDR3 nucleotide sequence: TGTGCCAGCAGCTTAACGACCGGGCCACACCACGAGCAGTACGTC.

The CDR3 reads CASSPQAVDTQYF. The DNA of the CDR3 is TGTGCCAGCAGCCCACAGGCAGTTGATACGCAGTATTTT. The chain uses TRBV7-2 and TRBJ2-3; the D gene is possibly TRBD1 (5 bases). The germline V gene has CDR1 SGHTA and CDR2 FQGNSA. The CDR3 totals 13 residues. V gave up 5 bases and J gave up 6 bases, with 12 bases separating them.

This clone was recorded a few times. This sequence joins TRBV15 and TRBJ2-1, with unresolved D. Trimming shortened V by 4 bases and J by 2 bases, and 9 bases separated the two germline ends. The CDR3 extends over 14 amino acids. CDR1 and CDR2 (germline): LNHNV, YYDKDF (reference sequence). The CDR3: CATSKVPPYNEQFF. CDR3 nucleotide sequence: TGTGCCACCAGCAAGGTCCCGCCCTACAATGAGCAGTTCTTC.

This clone was seen only a few times. The rearrangement uses TRBV12-5 and TRBJ2-3; no reliable D call. Between the trimmed V and J ends, which lost 3 bases and 0 bases, there was a span of 1 base. Germline loops: CDR1 LGHNT, CDR2 FRNRAP. This CDR3 is built from 12 residues. The CDR3 sequence is CASGLSTDTQYF. The CDR3 DNA reads as TGTGCTAGTGGTTTAAGCACAGATACGCAGTATTTT.